The text below deals with one TCR beta chain. This clone was detected only a few times. The antigen this receptor binds is unknown. Base qualities are not recorded, but no much larger clone differs from it by a single base. This sample is drawn from a study of blood T cell repertoires in COVID-19 (dated by TCRdb to 2019 to 2021). For context, the study as a whole: Collaborator samples came from the United States, Italy and Spain and covered acute and convalescent phases of COVID-19. A freely available public database, intended as a resource for researchers studying the immune response to SARS-CoV-2, is where the repertoires were released. The material from the prospective study consisted of cDNA or gDNA derived from T cells, B-cell-depleted T cells, or PBMCs. Subjects who had been exposed to COVID-19, were actively infected with it, or had recovered from it provided the deeply sampled blood TCRbeta repertoires that made up the dataset. Where HLA class I and class II types were available, the types were taken from metadata supplied by the sample provider, not from assay-based typing. The samples were drawn from two sources: the first 160 participants of the ongoing ImmuneRACE study, and 950 to 1,500 subjects contributed by 6 global collaborators. The sample metadata nearly always contained a de-identified subject ID, COVID-19 status, age in years and sex. The investigation overall reported the following: The quantity of clinical and demographic metadata differed by source and by participant and was supplied without curation.

Whole blood was collected in K2EDTA tubes by collaborating institutions according to the institutions' own protocols. For TCRbeta analysis, collaborator samples were shipped as frozen whole blood, as isolated PBMCs, or as DNA extracted from either sample type. The germline V gene (reference sequence) sets CDR1 to LNHDA and CDR2 to SQIVND. Trimming at the junction amounts to 7 bases on V and 5 bases on J, and the germline ends lie 20 bases apart. Counted from cysteine to phenylalanine, this CDR3 has 15 amino acids. Of the read, only the CDR3 DNA is kept; its 45 bases are in frame from base 1. TCRbeta CDR3 regions were amplified from genomic DNA by means of the immunoSEQ Assay, a bias-controlled multiplex PCR. Under the source paper's analysis protocol: Nucleated cell counts per sample were estimated from amplification of reference gene primers within the assay. Sequence reads were collapsed and filtered to measure the absolute abundance of every unique TCRbeta CDR3 rearrangement. Productive Simpson clonality was computed per sample as the square root of Simpson's diversity index over productive rearrangements. Entries here come from immuneACCESS through TCRdb and include only in-frame sequences with V and J called. Some clones fail to appear in such tables; in the studies checked, an unresolved V gene covers under half of the shortfall, and the cause of the remainder is unknown. The V and J calls and clone size come from that table; D and trimming were worked out from the DNA. This sample gives approximately 280,000 clones in total; 70% to 90% of them show up just once. Around 10% of the sample is held by the ten biggest clonotypes.

Source material: peripheral blood. This clonotype was sampled from a woman in her seventies with acute or convalescent COVID-19. Here the chain combines TRBV19 and TRBJ1-1; tentative D gene TRBD1, with 6 bases matching. The CDR3 sequence is CASKSWDTSWTEAFF. The DNA sequence is TGTGCCAGTAAATCGTGGGACACCTCCTGGACTGAAGCTTTCTTT. Supplemented by the reference TRBV19 and TRBJ1-1 proteins around the CDR3, the complete variable domain is DGGITQSPKYLFRKEGQNVTLSCEQNLNHDAMYWYRQDPGQGLRLIYYSQIVNDFQKGDIAEGYSVSREKKESFPLTVTSAQKNPTAFYLCASKSWDTSWTEAFFGQGTRLTVV.